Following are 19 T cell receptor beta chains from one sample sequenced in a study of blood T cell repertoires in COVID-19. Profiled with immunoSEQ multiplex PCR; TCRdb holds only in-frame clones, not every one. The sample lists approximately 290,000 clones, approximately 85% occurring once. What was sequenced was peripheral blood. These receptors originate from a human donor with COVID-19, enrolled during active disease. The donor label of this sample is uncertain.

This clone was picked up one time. CDR3 DNA: TGTGCCAGTAGTATCGATAATGGACCAGGGGGTATGTTTGAAGCTTTCTTT. Translation: CASSIDNGPGGMFEAFF. The chain recombines TRBV19 with TRBJ1-1, with 7 bases matching TRBD1. CDR1 is LNHDA, CDR2 SQIVND, per germline (reference sequence). Trimming cost V 3 bases and J 7 bases; bases outside gene matches: 17. This CDR3 contains 17 residues. The variable domain in full, completed from reference TRBV19 and TRBJ1-1, reads DGGITQSPKYLFRKEGQNVTLSCEQNLNHDAMYWYRQDPGQGLRLIYYSQIVNDFQKGDIAEGYSVSREKKESFPLTVTSAQKNPTAFYLCASSIDNGPGGMFEAFFGQGTRLTVV.

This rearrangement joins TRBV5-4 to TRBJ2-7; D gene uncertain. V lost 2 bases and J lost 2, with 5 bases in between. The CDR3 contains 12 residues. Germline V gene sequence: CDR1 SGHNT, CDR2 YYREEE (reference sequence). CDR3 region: CASSFHTYEQYF. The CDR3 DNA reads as TGTGCCAGCAGCTTTCACACCTACGAGCAGTACTTC.

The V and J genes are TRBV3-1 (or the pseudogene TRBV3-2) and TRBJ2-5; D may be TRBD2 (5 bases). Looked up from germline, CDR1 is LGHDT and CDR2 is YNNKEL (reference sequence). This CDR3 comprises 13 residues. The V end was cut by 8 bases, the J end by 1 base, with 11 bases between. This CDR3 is CASAGNSQETQYF. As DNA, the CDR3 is TGTGCCAGCGCCGGGAACAGCCAAGAGACCCAGTACTTC.

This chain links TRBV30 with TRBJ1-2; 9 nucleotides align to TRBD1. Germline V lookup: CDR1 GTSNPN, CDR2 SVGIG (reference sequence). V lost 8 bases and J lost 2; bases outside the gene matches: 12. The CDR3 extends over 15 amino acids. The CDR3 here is CAGGTGSTRNYGYTF. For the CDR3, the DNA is TGTGCCGGTGGGACAGGGTCAACCCGGAACTATGGCTACACCTTC.

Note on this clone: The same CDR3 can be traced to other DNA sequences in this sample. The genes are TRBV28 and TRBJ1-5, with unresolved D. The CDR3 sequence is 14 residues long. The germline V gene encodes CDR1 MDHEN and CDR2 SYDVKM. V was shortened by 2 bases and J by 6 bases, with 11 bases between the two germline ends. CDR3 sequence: CASSLSLGGQPQHF. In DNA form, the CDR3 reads TGTGCCAGCAGTTTAAGTTTGGGAGGTCAGCCCCAGCATTTT.

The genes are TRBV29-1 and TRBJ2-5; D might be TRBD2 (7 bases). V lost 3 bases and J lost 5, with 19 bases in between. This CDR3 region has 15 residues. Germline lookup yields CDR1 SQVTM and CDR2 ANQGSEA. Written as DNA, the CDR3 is TGCAGCGTTGACGCGGGGGCGGGAGTGGCGGAGACCCAGTACTTC. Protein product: CSVDAGAGVAETQYF. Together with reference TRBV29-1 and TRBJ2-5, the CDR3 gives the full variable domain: SAVISQKPSRDICQRGTSLTIQCQVDSQVTMMFWYRQQPGQSLTLIATANQGSEATYESGFVIDKFPISRPNLTFSTLTVSNMSPEDSSIYLCSVDAGAGVAETQYFGPGTRLLVL.

As DNA, the CDR3 is TGTGCCAGCAGTTTCCTTACGCGAGAGCCTGGAAACACCATATATTTT. It translates to CASSFLTREPGNTIYF. J is TRBJ1-3 and V is TRBV28; no definite D call. Trimming pared 3 bases from V and 2 bases from J, leaving 14 bases between. The CDR3 is 16 residues long. Per germline, CDR1 MDHEN and CDR2 SYDVKM.

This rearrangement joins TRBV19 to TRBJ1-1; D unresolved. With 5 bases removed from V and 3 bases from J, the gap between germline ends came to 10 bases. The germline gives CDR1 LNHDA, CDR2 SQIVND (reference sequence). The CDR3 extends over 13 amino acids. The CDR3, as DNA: TGTGCCAGTAGTTATCTTGAGCACACTGAAGCTTTCTTT. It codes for CASSYLEHTEAFF.

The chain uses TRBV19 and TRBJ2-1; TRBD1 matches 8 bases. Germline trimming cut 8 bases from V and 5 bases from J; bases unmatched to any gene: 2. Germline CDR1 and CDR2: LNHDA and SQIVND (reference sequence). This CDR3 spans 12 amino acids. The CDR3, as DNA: TGTGCCAGTGGGGACAGGCACAATGAGCAGTTCTTC. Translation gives CASGDRHNEQFF. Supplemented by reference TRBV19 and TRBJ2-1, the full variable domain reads DGGITQSPKYLFRKEGQNVTLSCEQNLNHDAMYWYRQDPGQGLRLIYYSQIVNDFQKGDIAEGYSVSREKKESFPLTVTSAQKNPTAFYLCASGDRHNEQFFGPGTRLTVL.

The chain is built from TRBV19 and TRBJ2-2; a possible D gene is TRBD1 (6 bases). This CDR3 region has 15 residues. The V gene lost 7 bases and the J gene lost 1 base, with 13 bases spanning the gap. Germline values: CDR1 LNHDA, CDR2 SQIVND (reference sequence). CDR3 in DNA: TGTGCCAGTAATACAGGGTTCGGGAACACCGGGGAGCTGTTTTTT. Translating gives CASNTGFGNTGELFF.

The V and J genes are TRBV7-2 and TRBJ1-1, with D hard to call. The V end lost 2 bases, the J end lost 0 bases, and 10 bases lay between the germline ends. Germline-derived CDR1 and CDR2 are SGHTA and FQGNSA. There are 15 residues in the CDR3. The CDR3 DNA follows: TGTGCCAGCAGCTTAATCCCGGGATTGAACACTGAAGCTTTCTTT. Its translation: CASSLIPGLNTEAFF. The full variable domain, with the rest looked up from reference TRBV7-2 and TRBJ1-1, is GAGVSQSPSNKVTEKGKDVELRCDPISGHTALYWYRQSLGQGLEFLIYFQGNSAPDKSGLPSDRFSAERTGGSVSTLTIQRTQQEDSAVYLCASSLIPGLNTEAFFGQGTRLTVV.

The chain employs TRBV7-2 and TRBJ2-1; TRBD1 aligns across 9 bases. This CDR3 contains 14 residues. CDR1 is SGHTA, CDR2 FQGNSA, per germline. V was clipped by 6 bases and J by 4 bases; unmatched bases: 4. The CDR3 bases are TGTGCCAGCAGACCCGGACAGGGGTACAATGAGCAGTTCTTC. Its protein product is CASRPGQGYNEQFF.

This chain's CDR3 is CAWMGTSGTGFFTHLNTEAFF. In DNA form, the CDR3 reads TGTGCCTGGATGGGGACATCCGGGACAGGTTTTTTCACCCACTTGAACACTGAAGCTTTCTTT. The V call is TRBV30, the J call TRBJ1-1; 8 nucleotides align to TRBD1. With V trimmed by 4 bases and J by 0 bases, 25 bases remained unmatched. There are 21 residues in the CDR3. Per the germline V gene, CDR1 is GTSNPN and CDR2 is SVGIG (reference sequence).

The CDR3 DNA sequence: TGTGCCAGCAGCATCGAACAGGGGGCTCGCAATCAGCCCCAGCATTTT. Residues: CASSIEQGARNQPQHF. V and J are TRBV7-2 and TRBJ1-5; 9 nucleotides agree with TRBD1. The germline V gene has CDR1 SGHTA and CDR2 FQGNSA. The ends lost 5 bases at V and 2 bases at J; junction bases unmatched: 7. CDR3 length: 16 amino acids.

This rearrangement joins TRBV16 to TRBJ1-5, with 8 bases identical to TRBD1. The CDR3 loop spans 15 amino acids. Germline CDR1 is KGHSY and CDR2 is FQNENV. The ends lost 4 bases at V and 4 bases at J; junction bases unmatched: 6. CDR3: CASSRQDRANQPQHF. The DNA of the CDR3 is TGTGCCAGCAGCCGACAGGACAGGGCTAATCAGCCCCAGCATTTT.

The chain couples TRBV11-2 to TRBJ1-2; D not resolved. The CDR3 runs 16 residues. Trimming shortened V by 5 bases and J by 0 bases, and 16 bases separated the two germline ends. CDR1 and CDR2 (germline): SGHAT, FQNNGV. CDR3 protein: CASSLGQFPPNYGYTF. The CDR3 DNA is TGTGCCAGCAGCCTAGGGCAGTTCCCCCCTAACTATGGCTACACCTTC.

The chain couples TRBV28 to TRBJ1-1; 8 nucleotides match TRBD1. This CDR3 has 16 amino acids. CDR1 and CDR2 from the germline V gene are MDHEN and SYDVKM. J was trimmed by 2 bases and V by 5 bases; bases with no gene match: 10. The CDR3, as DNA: TGTGCCAGCAGTATACTCGGACAGGGAGTAAACACTGAAGCTTTCTTT. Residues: CASSILGQGVNTEAFF. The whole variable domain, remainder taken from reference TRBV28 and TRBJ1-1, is DVKVTQSSRYLVKRTGEKVFLECVQDMDHENMFWYRQDPGLGLRLIYFSYDVKMKEKGDIPEGYSVSREKKERFSLILESASTNQTSMYLCASSILGQGVNTEAFFGQGTRLTVV.

CDR3 in DNA: TGCGCCAGCAGCCAAGAGCACAACGGAGCCTACGAGCAGTACTTC. Amino acids: CASSQEHNGAYEQYF. This rearrangement joins TRBV4-3 to TRBJ2-7; no clear D gene. There are 15 residues in the CDR3. Germline loops: CDR1 LGHNA, CDR2 YSLEER. Trimming stripped 0 bases from V and 2 bases from J, with 11 bases between.

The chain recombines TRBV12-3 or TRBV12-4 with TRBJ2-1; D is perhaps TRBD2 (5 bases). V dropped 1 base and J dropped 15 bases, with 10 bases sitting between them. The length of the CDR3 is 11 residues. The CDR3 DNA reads TGTGCCAGCAGTTTAGGAGGGAGCCCGTTCTTC. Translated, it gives CASSLGGSPFF.